One and the same sample provided the 21 T cell receptor beta chains below, sequenced in a study of CD8 T cells in ankylosing spondylitis. Study results and caveats: The study identified a TCR beta motif of seven or eight highly homologous variants that appeared characteristic of ankylosing spondylitis blood.

For these TCRs, the target antigens are not known. TCRdb analysed the 5' RACE reads with MiXCR anew, one entry per CDR3 protein. The sample includes 700,000 or so distinct CDR3 sequences, around 20% of them seen just once. The sample was blood, either unsorted or a sorted T cell fraction (not recorded which). The receptors stem from a male donor with ankylosing spondylitis.

This clonotype has a single count. The chain carries TRBV6-1 and TRBJ2-7; 10 nucleotides agree with TRBD2. V lost 7 bases and J lost 0; bases outside the gene matches: 9. CDR3 length: 16 residues. Germline CDR1 reads MNHNS; CDR2 reads SASEGT. The CDR3 loop reads CASTWTSGGSSYEQYF. CDR3 DNA: TGTGCCAGCACCTGGACTAGCGGAGGGAGCTCCTACGAGCAGTACTTC.

This clonotype occurred a few times. This rearrangement joins TRBV7-6 to TRBJ2-7; D unclear. The V end lost 1 base, the J end lost 3 bases, and 10 bases lay between the germline ends. CDR3 length: 14 amino acids. The V gene's germline CDR1 is SGHVS and CDR2 FNYEAQ. This CDR3 is CASSLGAANYEQYF. The DNA of the CDR3 is TGTGCCAGCAGCTTAGGGGCGGCTAACTACGAGCAGTACTTC. Full variable domain (outside the CDR3, taken from reference TRBV7-6 and TRBJ2-7): GAGVSQSPRYKVTKRGQDVALRCDPISGHVSLYWYRQALGQGPEFLTYFNYEAQQDKSGLPNDRFSAERPEGSISTLTIQRTEQRDSAMYRCASSLGAANYEQYFGPGTRLTVT.

This clonotype showed up just a few times. The chain uses TRBV28 and TRBJ1-1; D remains unclear. The length of the CDR3 is 16 residues. The V end lost 5 bases, the J end lost 2 bases, and 18 bases lay between the germline ends. Germline loops: CDR1 MDHEN, CDR2 SYDVKM. As DNA, the CDR3 is TGTGCCAGCAGTCATCCACCCCCCGCGCTTAACACTGAAGCTTTCTTT. It specifies CASSHPPPALNTEAFF.

J is TRBJ2-7 and V is TRBV5-1, with TRBD2 matching 13 bases. V gave up 1 base and J gave up 1 base; unmatched junction bases: 2. Germline values: CDR1 SGHRS, CDR2 YFSETQ. The CDR3 is 16 residues long. The CDR3 sequence: CASSLRGLAGSYEQYF. Here the CDR3 DNA reads TGCGCCAGCAGCTTGAGGGGACTAGCGGGGTCCTACGAGCAGTACTTC.

This chain's CDR3 is CASSPLAGGYGELFF. The CDR3 DNA reads TGCGCCAGCAGCCCCTTAGCGGGAGGCTATGGGGAGCTGTTTTTT. This chain connects TRBV4-3 to TRBJ2-2; 10 positions agree with TRBD2. V was pared by 4 bases and J by 8 bases, with 7 bases of the junction left unmatched. This CDR3 comprises 15 residues. Germline V gene lookup returns CDR1 LGHNA and CDR2 YSLEER.

This clonotype was observed a few times. DNA for the CDR3: TGTGCCAGCAGCCTGGACTTCTCTGGAAACACCATATATTTT. It codes for CASSLDFSGNTIYF. V usage is TRBV11-2 and J usage is TRBJ1-3, with no clear D. Germline V gene data show CDR1 as SGHAT and CDR2 as FQNNGV. V lost 5 bases and J lost 0, with 8 bases in between. The CDR3 spans 14 residues.

The genes are TRBV28 and TRBJ1-2; 8 nucleotides line up with TRBD1. Per germline, CDR1 MDHEN and CDR2 SYDVKM. With V trimmed by 3 bases and J by 7 bases, 10 bases remained unmatched. CDR3 length: 15 residues. The CDR3 loop reads CASSFTSRGQLGYTF. The CDR3 coding sequence is TGTGCCAGCAGTTTTACCTCCAGGGGGCAACTTGGCTACACCTTC.

This clonotype has a handful of counts. This sequence joins TRBV7-9 and TRBJ2-1, with 9 bases matching TRBD2. The V segment lost 5 bases and the J segment 8 bases; nucleotides outside the gene matches: 7. CDR3 length equals 14 residues. Germline values: CDR1 SEHNR, CDR2 FQNEAQ (reference sequence). The CDR3 sequence is CASSPGTSSHEQFF. In DNA, the CDR3 is TGTGCCAGCAGCCCCGGGACTAGCAGCCATGAGCAGTTCTTC.

The chain employs TRBV12-3 or TRBV12-4 and TRBJ1-1; maybe TRBD1 (5 bases). Deletions cut 5 bases from V and 10 bases from J, with 17 bases between. This CDR3 contains 13 residues. CDR3 region: CASSPRTLGGAFF. The CDR3 DNA reads as TGTGCCAGCAGTCCCCGGACCCTCGGGGGAGCTTTCTTT.

This clonotype was observed a few times. The chain combines TRBV20-1 with TRBJ2-1; 7 positions match TRBD2. Germline CDR1 is DFQATT and CDR2 is SNEGSKA (reference sequence). This CDR3 is 15 amino acids long. After removal of 0 bases from V and 3 bases from J, the junction contained 5 bases not matched to a gene. In DNA, the CDR3 is TGCAGTGCTAGAGATCAACGGGAGGTCTACAATGAGCAGTTCTTC. Translating it yields CSARDQREVYNEQFF.

This clonotype was seen only a few times. The chain combines TRBV6-1 with TRBJ2-1, with 10 bases fitting TRBD1. V gave up 5 bases and J gave up 7 bases; unmatched junction bases: 8. The CDR3 is 15 amino acids. The germline gives CDR1 MNHNS, CDR2 SASEGT. The DNA for the CDR3 is TGTGCCAGCAGTAGACCGGGACAGGGGCTAAATGAGCAGTTCTTC. It is translated as CASSRPGQGLNEQFF.

V and J are TRBV2 and TRBJ2-7; no clear D. V was cut by 3 bases and J by 3 bases, with 9 bases left in between. This CDR3 contains 13 residues. Germline V gives CDR1 SNHLY, CDR2 FYNNEI. CDR3 residues: CASSEYRSYEQYF. Written as DNA, the CDR3 is TGTGCCAGCAGTGAGTACAGAAGCTACGAGCAGTACTTC. The whole variable domain, remainder taken from reference TRBV2 and TRBJ2-7, is EPEVTQTPSHQVTQMGQEVILRCVPISNHLYFYWYRQILGQKVEFLVSFYNNEISEKSEIFDDQFSVERPDGSNFTLKIRSTKLEDSAMYFCASSEYRSYEQYFGPGTRLTVT.

This clonotype has more than one count but fewer than ten. The rearrangement joins TRBV12-3 or TRBV12-4 to TRBJ1-5, with TRBD1 matching over 9 bases. This CDR3 is built from 15 residues. The junction had 8 bases not matched to a gene; V was cut back by 2 bases and J by 9 bases. The CDR3 DNA reads as TGTGCCAGCAGTTTAACCCGACAGGGGGTGCGGCCCCAGCATTTT. Translating it yields CASSLTRQGVRPQHF.

This clonotype has only a few counts. It may be a read error: a sequence one base away is much more abundant. V and J are TRBV10-3 and TRBJ2-7; D may be TRBD2 (5 bases). Germline CDR1 is ENHRY and CDR2 is SYGVKD. V lost 6 bases and J lost 0, with 6 bases in between. CDR3 length equals 12 residues. The CDR3 is CAISRDSYEQYF. DNA of the CDR3: TGTGCCATCAGCCGGGACTCCTACGAGCAGTACTTC.

The V call is TRBV4-1, the J call TRBJ1-1; D remains ambiguous. The germline CDR1 and CDR2 sequences are MGHRA and YSYEKL. V lost 5 bases and J lost 3, with 10 bases in between. The CDR3 consists of 13 residues. The CDR3 coding sequence is TGCGCCAGCAGCTATGGACCCGACACTGAAGCTTTCTTT. This codes for CASSYGPDTEAFF.

This chain connects TRBV5-1 to TRBJ2-1; perhaps TRBD2 as D (6 bases). Germline CDR1 reads SGHRS; CDR2 reads YFSETQ. Trimming removed 4 bases from V and 8 bases from J, with 16 bases in between. This CDR3 is 14 amino acids long. The CDR3 coding sequence is TGCGCCAGCAGCATACTGGGGGGTTTGGATGAGCAGTTCTTC. Encoded protein: CASSILGGLDEQFF.

This clonotype showed up just a few times. The chain is built from TRBV29-1 and TRBJ2-7; tentative D call: TRBD1 (5 bases). The CDR3 spans 13 residues. Trimming shortened V by 1 base and J by 3 bases, and 10 bases separated the two germline ends. Germline assignment: CDR1 SQVTM and CDR2 ANQGSEA. The CDR3 sequence is CSVEGGAHYEQYF. CDR3 DNA sequence: TGCAGCGTTGAAGGTGGGGCGCACTACGAGCAGTACTTC.

The V gene is TRBV18, the J gene TRBJ1-3; 7 positions agree with TRBD1. With V trimmed by 3 bases and J by 4 bases, 6 bases remained unmatched. CDR1 is KGHSH, CDR2 LQKENI, per germline. This CDR3 has 15 residues. CDR3 in DNA: TGTGCCAGCTCACCTGAGGGGGCCGTCGGAAACACCATATATTTT. Protein sequence: CASSPEGAVGNTIYF.

This clonotype has only a few counts. The CDR3 nucleotides are TGCAGCGGGAATGGGGCCCTAACCTACAATGAGCAGTTCTTC. Protein product: CSGNGALTYNEQFF. The chain joins TRBV29-1 to TRBJ2-1; possible D gene TRBD1, 5 bases. With 7 bases removed from V and 2 bases from J, the gap between germline ends came to 15 bases. Germline-derived CDR1 and CDR2 are SQVTM and ANQGSEA. CDR3 length: 14 amino acids.

The V gene is TRBV11-3, the J gene TRBJ1-6; 7 nucleotides align to TRBD1. The CDR3 is 13 amino acids. Germline lookup yields CDR1 SGHNT and CDR2 YENEEA. With V trimmed by 5 bases and J by 8 bases, 3 bases remained unmatched. The CDR3 sequence is CASSLTGDSPLHF. CDR3 DNA sequence: TGTGCCAGCAGCCTCACAGGGGATTCACCCCTCCACTTT.

This chain links TRBV6-2 or TRBV6-3 with TRBJ1-5; no reliable D call. Germline lookup yields CDR1 MNHEY and CDR2 SVGEGT. This CDR3 region has 13 residues. The germline V and J ends were trimmed by 2 bases and 5 bases, with 7 bases remaining between them. The CDR3 sequence is CASSYAWDQPQHF. The CDR3 DNA is TGTGCCAGCAGTTACGCCTGGGATCAGCCCCAGCATTTT.